Listed below are T cell receptor beta chains from one sample, sequenced in a study of TIL therapy for anti-PD-1-resistant metastatic lung cancer. Clones were sequenced by immunoSEQ multiplex PCR, and TCRdb holds only the in-frame ones, with some missing. The sample lists tens of thousands of clones; 86% were seen once. Here the sequenced sample was blood, taken at baseline. These receptors all come from a person aged 25 to 80 with non-small cell lung cancer. The CDR3 runs from the conserved cysteine through the conserved F or W. The order of the fields is J gene, V gene, CDR3 length, D gene, clone size, CDR3 DNA, CDR3 protein. The D gene is left open where the match is weak. Not every row has a clone size; where given, it reads once, few, many or a size class.

TRBJ1-6	TRBV18	17	TRBD1	.	TGTGCCAGCTCACCACGGGACAGGGTGCGGAACAACTCACCCCTCCACTTT	CASSPRDRVRNNSPLHF
TRBJ2-1	TRBV5-1	14	.	.	TGCGCCAGCAGCTCTCCAGCAGGAGATAATGAGCAGTTCTTC	CASSSPAGDNEQFF
TRBJ2-1	TRBV7-9	19	TRBD2	.	TGTGCCAGCAGCTTAGTCCTAGCGGGGGCCTGGAGCTCCTACAATGAGCAGTTCTTC	CASSLVLAGAWSSYNEQFF
TRBJ2-7	TRBV27	13	.	.	TGTGCCAGCAGCCTCGTACAGGACTACGAGCAGTACTTC	CASSLVQDYEQYF
TRBJ2-7	TRBV9	13	.	.	TGTGCCAGCAGCGGCTGGGACGGCTACGAGCAGTACTTC	CASSGWDGYEQYF
TRBJ2-7	TRBV7-9	11	.	.	TGTGCCAGCAGCTTAATAGGTGAGCAGTACTTC	CASSLIGEQYF
TRBJ2-1	TRBV2	15	TRBD2	few	TGTGCCAGCAGCTTGGGACTAGCGGGAGGGGATGAGCAGTTCTTC	CASSLGLAGGDEQFF
TRBJ2-1	TRBV27	17	.	.	TGTGCCAGCAGTTTGCCACCCATGAGGGAGGCTGTCAATGAGCAGTTCTTC	CASSLPPMREAVNEQFF
TRBJ1-5	TRBV19	15	TRBD1	once	TGTGCCAGTAGTATCGGACAGGGGGCCTTGCAGCCCCAGCATTTT	CASSIGQGALQPQHF
TRBJ2-7	TRBV6-5	14	.	.	TGTGCCAGCAGTTACTCGGAGGGTACCTACGAGCAGTACTTC	CASSYSEGTYEQYF
TRBJ2-7	TRBV4-3	15	.	.	TGCGCCAGCAGCCAAGATAACTACAACTCCTACGAGCAGTACTTC	CASSQDNYNSYEQYF
TRBJ1-1	TRBV27	14	.	.	TGTGCCAGCAGTTTAATACCGACGACAGGTGAAGCTTTCTTT	CASSLIPTTGEAFF
TRBJ2-3	TRBV11-2	19	.	.	TGTGCCAGCAGTCGGGCATATATTTGGGAAGCCACTAGCACAGATACGCAGTATTTT	CASSRAYIWEATSTDTQYF
TRBJ2-5	TRBV27	11	.	once	TGTGCCAGCAGTTTCCAAGAGACCCAGTACTTC	CASSFQETQYF
TRBJ2-3	TRBV6-5	15	.	.	TGTGCCAGCAAACCCTTCTGGACAGTACCTGATACGCAGTATTTT	CASKPFWTVPDTQYF
TRBJ2-3	TRBV24-1	16	TRBD2	.	TGTGCCACCAGTGATTGGTCTAGCGGTAACACAGATACGCAGTATTTT	CATSDWSSGNTDTQYF
TRBJ2-3	TRBV18	17	TRBD2	once	TGTGCCAGCTCACCGCCTGGGACTAGCGGGAGAGGCGATACGCAGTATTTT	CASSPPGTSGRGDTQYF
TRBJ2-1	TRBV7-8	12	.	.	TGTGCCAGCAGCCAGTCCGGCTTGGGGCAGTTCTTC	CASSQSGLGQFF
TRBJ1-5	TRBV3-1/TRBV3-2	14	TRBD1	few	TGTGCCAGCGGGACAGGGGGAGGGAGTCAGCCCCAGCATTTT	CASGTGGGSQPQHF
TRBJ1-2	TRBV27	16	.	.	TGTGCCAGCAGTGCGGCCCTTACAGGGATAAACTATGGCTACACCTTC	CASSAALTGINYGYTF
TRBJ1-1	TRBV27	12	.	.	TGTGCCAGCAGTTTATTCGGGGGTGAAGCTTTCTTT	CASSLFGGEAFF
TRBJ2-3	TRBV7-2	16	TRBD2	.	TGTGCCAGCAGCTTACGGACTAGCGGGGTGACAGATACGCAGTATTTT	CASSLRTSGVTDTQYF
TRBJ2-7	TRBV7-9	14	.	.	TGTGCCAGCAGCCCCGGACGGACCTCCTACGAGCAGTACTTC	CASSPGRTSYEQYF
TRBJ1-3	TRBV7-2	17	TRBD1	.	TGTGCCAGCAGCTTAGTACCAGACAGGGGGCAGGGAAACACCATATATTTT	CASSLVPDRGQGNTIYF
TRBJ1-1	TRBV7-3	12	.	.	TGTGCCAGCAGCTTAATCGGGGGGAAAGCTTTCTTT	CASSLIGGKAFF
TRBJ1-1	TRBV12-5	12	.	.	TGTGCTAGTGGTTTCTCCCCAACCGAAGCTTTCTTT	CASGFSPTEAFF
TRBJ2-5	TRBV5-1	15	.	.	TGCGCCAGCAGCTTGGTTAAACCCGGCCAAGAGACCCAGTACTTC	CASSLVKPGQETQYF
TRBJ2-1	TRBV19	15	TRBD1	.	TGTGCCAGTAGTATGGGACAGGGGGCCTGGTATGGGCAGTTCTTC	CASSMGQGAWYGQFF
TRBJ2-7	TRBV19	13	.	.	TGTGCCAGTAGCACCCTTGATACGGCCGAGCAGTACTTC	CASSTLDTAEQYF
TRBJ1-1	TRBV5-5	14	.	.	TGTGCCAGCAGCTTGTGGTCACAGAACACTGAAGCTTTCTTT	CASSLWSQNTEAFF
TRBJ2-7	TRBV7-9	15	.	once	TGTGCCAGCAGCTTCGGGGACCAAAGCTCCTACGAGCAGTACTTC	CASSFGDQSSYEQYF
TRBJ1-5	TRBV7-2	16	.	.	TGTGCCAGCAGCTTACTCCCAGCCGGCCTCAATCAGCCCCAGCATTTT	CASSLLPAGLNQPQHF
TRBJ2-7	TRBV6-5	16	.	.	TGTGCCAGCAGTTACAAGGGTCACGGGAATTCCTACGAGCAGTACTTC	CASSYKGHGNSYEQYF
TRBJ2-7	TRBV3-1/TRBV3-2	19	TRBD2	.	TGTGCCAGCAGCCAAGCGGGACTAGCGCGAAGTTTTACTCCCTTCGAGCAGTACTTC	CASSQAGLARSFTPFEQYF
TRBJ1-4	TRBV27	13	TRBD1	.	TGTGCCAGCAGCTCCCCAGGGGGGGGAAAACTGTTTTTT	CASSSPGGGKLFF
TRBJ1-1	TRBV28	14	.	.	TGTGCCAGCAGCACACGGGGGGTCGTCACTGAAGCTTTCTTT	CASSTRGVVTEAFF
TRBJ2-1	TRBV19	13	TRBD1	.	TGTGCCAGTAAGGACAGGACGTACAATGAGCAGTTCTTC	CASKDRTYNEQFF
TRBJ1-2	TRBV28	16	.	.	TGTGCCAGCAGCCGACCTGACGGGGGAGCTAACTATGGCTACACCTTC	CASSRPDGGANYGYTF
TRBJ2-7	TRBV18	15	TRBD2	.	TGTGCCAGCTCACCACCGTGGGCTAGCGGATACGAGCAGTACTTC	CASSPPWASGYEQYF
TRBJ2-7	TRBV19	14	TRBD1	.	TGTGCCAGTAGTCTTCAAACAGGGGCCGGCGAGCAGTACTTC	CASSLQTGAGEQYF
TRBJ2-3	TRBV28	11	.	.	TGTGCCAGCAGGGGAGCAGATACGCAGTATTTT	CASRGADTQYF
TRBJ1-3	TRBV28	14	.	once	TGTGCCTCCCTGGGACAACTATCCGGAAACACCATATATTTT	CASLGQLSGNTIYF
TRBJ1-2	TRBV7-2	11	.	.	TGTGCCAGCAGCTTAGTTTTGGGCTACACCTTC	CASSLVLGYTF
TRBJ2-7	TRBV11-2	15	TRBD2	once	TGTGCCAGCACAAAGATAACGGGAGGGACCTGGGAGCAGTACTTC	CASTKITGGTWEQYF
TRBJ2-7	TRBV28	14	.	.	TGTGCCAGCAGTTTAGGAGACAATTCCTACGAGCAGTACTTC	CASSLGDNSYEQYF
TRBJ2-4	TRBV7-9	16	TRBD1	once	TGTGCCAGCAGCCCCCACAGGGGAACGGCCAAAAACATTCAGTACTTC	CASSPHRGTAKNIQYF
TRBJ2-5	TRBV28	12	.	few	TGTGCCAGCAGCCCAATTGGAGAGACCCAGTACTTC	CASSPIGETQYF
TRBJ2-7	TRBV5-5	15	.	.	TGTGCCAGCAGCTTGCTCGTAGCGGACTCCTACGAGCAGTACTTC	CASSLLVADSYEQYF
TRBJ2-7	TRBV20-1	10	.	.	TGCAGTGGTATGGGGATGGAGCAGTACTTC	CSGMGMEQYF
TRBJ2-5	TRBV6-6	11	.	.	TGTGCCAGCAGTTACTTAGAGACCCAGTACTTC	CASSYLETQYF
TRBJ1-1	TRBV5-6	14	.	.	TGTGCCAGCAGCTTGGTAAGGAGATTCACTGAAGCTTTCTTT	CASSLVRRFTEAFF